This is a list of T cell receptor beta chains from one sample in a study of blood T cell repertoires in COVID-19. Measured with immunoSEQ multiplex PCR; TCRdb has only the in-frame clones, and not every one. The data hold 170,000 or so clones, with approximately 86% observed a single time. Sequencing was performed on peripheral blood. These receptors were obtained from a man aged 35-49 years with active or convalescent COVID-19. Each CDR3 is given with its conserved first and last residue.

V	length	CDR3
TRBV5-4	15	CASSLQGRAGIEQYF
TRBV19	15	CASRPDGTVRNTIYF
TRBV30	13	CAWSVFRGHEQYF
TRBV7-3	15	CASSPGTSGTDTQYF
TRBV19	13	CAVRGLSGNTIYF
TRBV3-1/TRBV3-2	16	CASSRSGGENYNEQFF
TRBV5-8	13	CASSLPSGGQKYF
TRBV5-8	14	CASSQGQYNEKLFF
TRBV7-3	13	CASSVGGTDTQYF
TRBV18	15	CASSPLQGLNEKLFF
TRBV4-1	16	CASSQVGQQNTGELFF
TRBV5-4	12	CASSLQTDTQYF
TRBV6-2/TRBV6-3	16	CASSYSSQGGYSPLHF
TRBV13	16	CASSPPSRGGQETQYF
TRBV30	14	CAWSVLGGGIGAFF
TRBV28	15	CASSNTGTLNYGYTF
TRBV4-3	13	CASSQDRYYEQYF
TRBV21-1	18	CASSSDKVNRQGFDGYTF
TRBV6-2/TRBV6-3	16	CASSWGQFLAKNIQYF
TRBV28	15	CASRTDRGPSYEQYF
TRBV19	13	CASSMYSNYGYTF
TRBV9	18	CASSARWTSGGSGNTQYF
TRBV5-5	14	CASSFWGGSGELFF
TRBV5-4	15	CASSLTSGGASEQYF
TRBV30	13	CAWGGQAEETQYF
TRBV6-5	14	CASSIGLWGYEQYF
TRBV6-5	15	CASSRGGAMNTEAFF
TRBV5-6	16	CASSLGTGRPNTEAFF
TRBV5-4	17	CASSLALGTQLNSPLHF
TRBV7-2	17	CASSLGLRGPHTGELFF
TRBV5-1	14	CASSLGTGVEKLFF